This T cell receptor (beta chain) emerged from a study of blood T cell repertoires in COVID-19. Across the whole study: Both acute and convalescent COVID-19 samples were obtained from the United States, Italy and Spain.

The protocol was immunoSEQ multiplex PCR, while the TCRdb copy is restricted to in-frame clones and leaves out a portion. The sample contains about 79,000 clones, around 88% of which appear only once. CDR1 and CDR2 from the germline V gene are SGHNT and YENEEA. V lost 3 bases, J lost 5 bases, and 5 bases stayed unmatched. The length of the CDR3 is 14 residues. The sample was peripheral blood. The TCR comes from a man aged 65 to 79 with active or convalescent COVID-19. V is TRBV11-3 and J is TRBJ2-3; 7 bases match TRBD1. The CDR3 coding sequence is TGTGCCAGCAGCTTCCGGACAGGACGAGATACGCAGTATTTT. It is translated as CASSFRTGRDTQYF.